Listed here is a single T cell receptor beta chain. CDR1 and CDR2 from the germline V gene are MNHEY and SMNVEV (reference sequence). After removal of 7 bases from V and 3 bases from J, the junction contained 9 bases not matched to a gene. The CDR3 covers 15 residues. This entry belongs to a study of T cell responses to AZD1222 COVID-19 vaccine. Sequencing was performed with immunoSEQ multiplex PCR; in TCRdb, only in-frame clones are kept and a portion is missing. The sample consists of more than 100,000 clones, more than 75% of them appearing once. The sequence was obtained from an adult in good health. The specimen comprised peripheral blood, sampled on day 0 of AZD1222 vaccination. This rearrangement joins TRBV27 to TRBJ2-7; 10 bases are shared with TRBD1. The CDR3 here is CASNPTGTGVYEQYF. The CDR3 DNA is TGTGCCAGCAACCCAACCGGGACAGGGGTCTACGAGCAGTACTTC.